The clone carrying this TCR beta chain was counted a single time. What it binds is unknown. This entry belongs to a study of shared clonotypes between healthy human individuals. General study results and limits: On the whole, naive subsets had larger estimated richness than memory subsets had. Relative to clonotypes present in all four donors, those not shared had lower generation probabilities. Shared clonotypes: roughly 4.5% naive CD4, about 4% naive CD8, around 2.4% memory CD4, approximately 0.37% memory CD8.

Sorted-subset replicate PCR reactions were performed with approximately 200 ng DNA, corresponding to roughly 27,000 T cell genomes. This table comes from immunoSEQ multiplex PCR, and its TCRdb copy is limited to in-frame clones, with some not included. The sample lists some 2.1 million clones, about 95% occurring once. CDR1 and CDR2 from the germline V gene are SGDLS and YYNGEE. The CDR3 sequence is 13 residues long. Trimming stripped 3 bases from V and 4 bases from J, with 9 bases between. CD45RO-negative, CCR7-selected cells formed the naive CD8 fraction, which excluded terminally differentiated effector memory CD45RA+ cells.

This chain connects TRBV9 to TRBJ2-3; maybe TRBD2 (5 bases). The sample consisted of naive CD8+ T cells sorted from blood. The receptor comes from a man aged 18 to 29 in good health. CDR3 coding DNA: TGTGCCAGCAGCGGCCTCGGGGCAGATACGCAGTATTTT. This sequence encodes CASSGLGADTQYF. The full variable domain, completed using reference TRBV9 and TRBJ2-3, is DSGVTQTPKHLITATGQRVTLRCSPRSGDLSVYWYQQSLDQGLQFLIQYYNGEERAKGNILERFSAQQFPDLHSELNLSSLELGDSALYFCASSGLGADTQYFGPGTRLTVL.